The subject of this entry is one T cell receptor beta chain. The target antigen is unknown. TCRdb's copy holds only in-frame clones and misses some; the assay was immunoSEQ multiplex PCR. The data contain 55,000 to 80,000 clones, about four fifths of them singletons. This entry is derived from a study of vaccination effects on CD4 cells after COVID-19. Looking at the study overall: Participants were vaccinated with two doses of either the BNT162b2 or mRNA-1273 vaccine. Study outcomes and limitations: In healthy vaccinees, only 1 of 255 vaccine-induced clones cross-reacted with common cold coronaviruses.

Antigen-specific CD4+ T cell clonotypes were called by their expansion after viral peptide-pool culture in ViraFEST. Culturing for around eleven days preceded CD4+ T cell isolation. The healthy vaccine recipients, who had no prior SARS-CoV-2 infection, showed negative nucleocapsid antibodies. IL-2 at around 9.8 IU/ml and peptides at about 10 ug/ml were added to cultured PBMC, around 1.9 million per well. It was on days 3 and 7 that half the medium was replaced with IL-2 medium. The V end lost 5 bases, the J end lost 0 bases, and 6 bases lay between the germline ends. CDR1 is GTSNPN, CDR2 SVGIG, per germline (reference sequence). The length of the CDR3 is 12 residues.

The sample in question was CD4+ T cells from PBMCs cultured with SARS-CoV-2 spike peptides, obtained before COVID-19 vaccination. The receptor's source is a human donor who received a COVID-19 vaccine. The rearrangement links TRBV30 to TRBJ2-3; unclear D gene. CDR3 residues: CAWDMSTDTQYF. CDR3 DNA sequence: TGTGCCTGGGACATGAGCACAGATACGCAGTATTTT.